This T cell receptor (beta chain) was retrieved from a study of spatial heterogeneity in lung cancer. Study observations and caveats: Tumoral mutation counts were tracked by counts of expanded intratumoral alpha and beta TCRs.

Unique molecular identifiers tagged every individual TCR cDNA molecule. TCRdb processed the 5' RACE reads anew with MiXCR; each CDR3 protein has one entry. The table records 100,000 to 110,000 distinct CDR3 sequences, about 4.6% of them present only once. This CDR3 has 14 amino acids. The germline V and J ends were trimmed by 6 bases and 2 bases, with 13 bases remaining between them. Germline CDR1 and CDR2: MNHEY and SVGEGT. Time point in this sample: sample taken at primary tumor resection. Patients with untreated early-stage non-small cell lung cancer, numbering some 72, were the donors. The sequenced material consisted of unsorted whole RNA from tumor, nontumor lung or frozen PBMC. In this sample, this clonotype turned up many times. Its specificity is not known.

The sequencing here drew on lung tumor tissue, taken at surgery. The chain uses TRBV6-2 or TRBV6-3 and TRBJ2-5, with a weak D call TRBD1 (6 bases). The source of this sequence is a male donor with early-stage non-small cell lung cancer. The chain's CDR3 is CASSNPGVQETQYF. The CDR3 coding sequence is TGTGCCAGCAGCAACCCAGGGGTACAAGAGACCCAGTACTTC.